Listed below are T cell receptor beta chains from one sample, sequenced in a study of cytomegalovirus exposure and HLA in healthy donors. Sequencing was performed with immunoSEQ multiplex PCR; in TCRdb, only in-frame clones are kept and a portion is missing. There are fewer than 200,000 clones in the sample; about four fifths occur only once, and roughly 2.8% lies in the top ten. Material: PBMCs. These TCRs come from a woman aged 18-29 years in good health and CMV-seropositive. The CDR3 runs from the conserved cysteine through the conserved F or W. The D gene is left open where the match is weak. Size is stated for part of the rows, as once, few or many counts, or as a class when the clone is expanded.

v_gene	d_gene	abundance	j_gene	CDR3nt	CDR3aa
TRBV6-1	TRBD1	NA	TRBJ1-5	TGTGCCAGCAGTGAAGTATGGGACAGGGGCATGCAGCCCCAGCATTTT	CASSEVWDRGMQPQHF
TRBV5-1	NA	NA	TRBJ1-4	TGCGCCAGCAGCTTAAAGGGTGAGGGGGTTGAAGGAAAACTGTTTTTT	CASSLKGEGVEGKLFF
TRBV7-3	NA	NA	TRBJ2-1	TGTGCCAGCAGCCCTGGGGGGTTTGAGCAGTTCTTC	CASSPGGFEQFF
TRBV29-1	TRBD1	NA	TRBJ2-1	TGCAGCGTTGAAGGGGGTGACAGGGACAATGAGCAGTTCTTC	CSVEGGDRDNEQFF
TRBV6-4	NA	NA	TRBJ1-1	TGTGCCAGCAGAGTCAACAGCAACACTGAAGCTTTCTTT	CASRVNSNTEAFF
TRBV27	TRBD2	NA	TRBJ2-3	TGTGCCAGCACCTCCAACGTAGGACTAGCGGGGCGCACAGATACGCAGTATTTT	CASTSNVGLAGRTDTQYF
TRBV2	TRBD2	NA	TRBJ2-3	TGTGCCAGCACCACGGGACTAGCGGGGGGCACAGATACGCAGTATTTT	CASTTGLAGGTDTQYF
TRBV6-1	NA	NA	TRBJ2-7	TGTGCCAGCAGTGAGGGGGTCGACGGGGGTCCCTACGAGCAGTACTTC	CASSEGVDGGPYEQYF
TRBV5-4	NA	NA	TRBJ1-3	TGTGCCAGCAGCCTGGAACTCTCTGGAAACACCATATATTTT	CASSLELSGNTIYF
TRBV11-3	TRBD2	once	TRBJ2-7	TGTGCCAGCAGCGAGGGGACTAGCGGGGGGGCCTACGAGCAGTACTTC	CASSEGTSGGAYEQYF
TRBV7-9	NA	few	TRBJ2-1	TGTGCCAGCAGCTTAGTTTCGGGGAGCAATGAGCAGTTCTTC	CASSLVSGSNEQFF
TRBV18	TRBD1	once	TRBJ2-1	TGTGCCAGCTCACCACCGGGACAGGGATTCAATGAGCAGTTCTTC	CASSPPGQGFNEQFF
TRBV6-5	NA	NA	TRBJ1-2	TGTGCCAGCAGTGAGGGTAGTCCTACCTTC	CASSEGSPTF
TRBV4-2	NA	NA	TRBJ1-1	TGTGCCAGCAGCCAAGATCCAGGGGTGGACACTGAAGCTTTCTTT	CASSQDPGVDTEAFF
TRBV19	NA	NA	TRBJ1-6	TGTGCCAGTAGTCGGGGAGGGAGTTCACCCCTCCACTTT	CASSRGGSSPLHF
TRBV14	TRBD1	NA	TRBJ1-6	TGTGCCAGCAGCTACAGGGGATATAATTCACCCCTCCACTTT	CASSYRGYNSPLHF